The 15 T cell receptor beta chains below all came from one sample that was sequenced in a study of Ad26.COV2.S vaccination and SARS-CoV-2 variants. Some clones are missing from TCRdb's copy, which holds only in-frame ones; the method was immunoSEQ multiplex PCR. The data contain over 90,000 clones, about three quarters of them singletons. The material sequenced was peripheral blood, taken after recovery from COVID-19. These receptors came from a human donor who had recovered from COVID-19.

As DNA, the CDR3 is TGCAGCGTTGAAAAAACAGCTTCCTACGAGCAGTACTTC. It codes for CSVEKTASYEQYF. V is TRBV29-1 and J is TRBJ2-7, with D unclear. The V end was cut by 2 bases, the J end by 1 base, with 9 bases between. The length of the CDR3 is 13 residues. The germline gives CDR1 SQVTM, CDR2 ANQGSEA.

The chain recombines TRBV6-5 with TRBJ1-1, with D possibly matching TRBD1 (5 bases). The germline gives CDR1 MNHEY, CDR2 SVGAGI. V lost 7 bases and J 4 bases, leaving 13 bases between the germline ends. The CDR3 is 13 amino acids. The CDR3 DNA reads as TGTGCCAGCACCTACAGGTCGAGCACTGAAGCTTTCTTT. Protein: CASTYRSSTEAFF.

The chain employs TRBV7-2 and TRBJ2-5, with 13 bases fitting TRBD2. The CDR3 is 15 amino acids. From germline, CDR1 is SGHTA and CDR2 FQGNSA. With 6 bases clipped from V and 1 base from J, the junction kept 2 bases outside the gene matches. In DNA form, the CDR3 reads TGTGCCAGCAGAAGGACTAGCGGGAGCCAAGAGACCCAGTACTTC. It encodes CASRRTSGSQETQYF.

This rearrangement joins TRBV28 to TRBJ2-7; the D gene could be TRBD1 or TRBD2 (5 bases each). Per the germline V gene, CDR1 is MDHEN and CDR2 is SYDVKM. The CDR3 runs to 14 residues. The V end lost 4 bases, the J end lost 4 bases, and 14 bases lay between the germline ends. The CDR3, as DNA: TGTGCCAGCAGTTATCCGGGACGAAATTACGAGCAGTACTTC. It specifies CASSYPGRNYEQYF.

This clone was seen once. CDR3 in amino acids: CASRKILGGNTEAFF. The CDR3 bases are TGTGCCAGCAGAAAAATACTCGGGGGTAACACTGAAGCTTTCTTT. The J gene is TRBJ1-1, the V gene TRBV13; possible D gene TRBD1, 5 bases. This CDR3 contains 15 residues. From germline, CDR1 is PRHDT and CDR2 FYEKMQ (reference sequence). V dropped 6 bases and J dropped 2 bases, with 16 bases sitting between them. Together with reference TRBV13 and TRBJ1-1, the CDR3 gives the full variable domain: AAGVIQSPRHLIKEKRETATLKCYPIPRHDTVYWYQQGPGQDPQFLISFYEKMQSDKGSIPDRFSAQQFSDYHSELNMSSLELGDSALYFCASRKILGGNTEAFFGQGTRLTVV.

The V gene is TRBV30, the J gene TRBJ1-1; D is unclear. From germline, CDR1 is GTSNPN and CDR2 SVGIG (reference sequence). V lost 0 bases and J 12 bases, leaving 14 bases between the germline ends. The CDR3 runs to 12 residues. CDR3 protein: CAWSVYGFETFF. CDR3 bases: TGTGCCTGGAGTGTATACGGGTTTGAGACTTTCTTT.

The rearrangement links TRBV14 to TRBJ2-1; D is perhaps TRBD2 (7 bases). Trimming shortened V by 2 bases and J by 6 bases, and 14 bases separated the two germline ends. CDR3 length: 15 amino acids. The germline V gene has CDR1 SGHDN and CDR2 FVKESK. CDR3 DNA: TGTGCCAGCAGCCAATTATTCGGGGGGCTCAATGAGCAGTTCTTC. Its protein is CASSQLFGGLNEQFF.

Here the CDR3 DNA reads TGTGCCAGCAGCGCGGGGAGGGGCACAGATACGCAGTATTTT. It is translated as CASSAGRGTDTQYF. The chain combines TRBV7-2 with TRBJ2-3, with TRBD2 matching 7 bases. Trimming cost V 5 bases and J 1 base; bases outside gene matches: 3. This CDR3 is 14 amino acids long. Germline CDR1 is SGHTA and CDR2 is FQGNSA.

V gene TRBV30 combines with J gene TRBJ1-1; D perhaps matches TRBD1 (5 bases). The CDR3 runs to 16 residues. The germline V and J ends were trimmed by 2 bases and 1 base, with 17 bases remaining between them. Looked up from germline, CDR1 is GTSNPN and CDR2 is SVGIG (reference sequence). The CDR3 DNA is TGTGCCTGGAGTCCCCGAGAGGGGCAGGGGAACACTGAAGCTTTCTTT. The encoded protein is CAWSPREGQGNTEAFF.

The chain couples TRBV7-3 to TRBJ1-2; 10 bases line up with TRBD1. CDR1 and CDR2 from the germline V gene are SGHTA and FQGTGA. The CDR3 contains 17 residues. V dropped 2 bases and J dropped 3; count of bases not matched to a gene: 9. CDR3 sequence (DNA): TGTGCCAGCAGCTTAGTGGGGGGACAGGGGCGCCACTATGGCTACACCTTC. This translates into CASSLVGGQGRHYGYTF.

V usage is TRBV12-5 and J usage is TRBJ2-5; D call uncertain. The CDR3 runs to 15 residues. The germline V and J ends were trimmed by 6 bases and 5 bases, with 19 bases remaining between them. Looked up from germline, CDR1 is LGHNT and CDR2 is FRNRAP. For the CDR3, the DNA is TGTGCTAGTGGGTCCTATCCGGGTAGTGGCGAGACCCAGTACTTC. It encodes CASGSYPGSGETQYF.

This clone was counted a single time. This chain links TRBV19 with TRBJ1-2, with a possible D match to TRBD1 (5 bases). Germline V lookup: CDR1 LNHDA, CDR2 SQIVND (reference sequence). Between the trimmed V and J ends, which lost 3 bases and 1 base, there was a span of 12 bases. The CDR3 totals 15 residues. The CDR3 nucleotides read TGTGCCAGTAGTATGGGGCAGGCCGGTAACTATGGCTACACCTTC. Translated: CASSMGQAGNYGYTF.

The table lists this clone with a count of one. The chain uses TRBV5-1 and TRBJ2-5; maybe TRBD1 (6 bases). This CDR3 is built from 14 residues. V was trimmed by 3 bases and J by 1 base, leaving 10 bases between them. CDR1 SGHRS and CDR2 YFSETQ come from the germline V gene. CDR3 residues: CASSSPTGQETQYF. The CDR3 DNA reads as TGCGCCAGCAGCTCCCCGACAGGCCAAGAGACCCAGTACTTC. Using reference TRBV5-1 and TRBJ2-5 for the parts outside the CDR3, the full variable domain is KAGVTQTPRYLIKTRGQQVTLSCSPISGHRSVSWYQQTPGQGLQFLFEYFSETQRNKGNFPGRFSGRQFSNSRSEMNVSTLELGDSALYLCASSSPTGQETQYFGPGTRLLVL.

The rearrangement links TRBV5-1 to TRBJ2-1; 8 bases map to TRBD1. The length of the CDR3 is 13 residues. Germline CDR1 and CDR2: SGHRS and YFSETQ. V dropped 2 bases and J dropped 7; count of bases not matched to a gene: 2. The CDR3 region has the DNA TGCGCCAGCAGCTTCGGGACAGGAAATGAGCAGTTCTTC. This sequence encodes CASSFGTGNEQFF.

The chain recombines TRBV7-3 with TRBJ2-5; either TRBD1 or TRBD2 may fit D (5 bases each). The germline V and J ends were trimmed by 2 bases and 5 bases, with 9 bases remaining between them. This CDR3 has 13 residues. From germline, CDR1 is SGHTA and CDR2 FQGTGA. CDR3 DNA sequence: TGTGCCAGCAGCTTAGGGGGAATGGAGACCCAGTACTTC. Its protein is CASSLGGMETQYF. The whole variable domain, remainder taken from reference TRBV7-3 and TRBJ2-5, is GAGVSQTPSNKVTEKGKYVELRCDPISGHTALYWYRQSLGQGPEFLIYFQGTGAADDSGLPNDRFFAVRPEGSVSTLKIQRTERGDSAVYLCASSLGGMETQYFGPGTRLLVL.